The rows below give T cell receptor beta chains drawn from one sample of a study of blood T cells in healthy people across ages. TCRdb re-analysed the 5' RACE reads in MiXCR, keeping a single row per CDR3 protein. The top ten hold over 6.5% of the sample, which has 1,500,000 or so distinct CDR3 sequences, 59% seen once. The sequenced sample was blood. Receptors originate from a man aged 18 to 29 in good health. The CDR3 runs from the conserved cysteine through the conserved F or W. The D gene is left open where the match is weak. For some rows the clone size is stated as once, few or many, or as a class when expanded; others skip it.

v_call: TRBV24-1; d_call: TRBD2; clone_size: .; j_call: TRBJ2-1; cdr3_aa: CATSDASGINEQFF; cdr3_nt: TGTGCCACCAGTGACGCTAGCGGGATCAATGAGCAGTTCTTC
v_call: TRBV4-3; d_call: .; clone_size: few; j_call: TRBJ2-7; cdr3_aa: CASSSMLKPTVGYNYEQYF; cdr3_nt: TGCGCCAGCAGCTCCATGTTGAAACCGACAGTGGGTTACAACTACGAGCAGTACTTC
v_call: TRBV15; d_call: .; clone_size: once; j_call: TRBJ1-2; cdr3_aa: CATSRDIRGYGYTF; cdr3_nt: TGTGCCACCAGCAGAGACATTCGGGGATATGGCTACACCTTC
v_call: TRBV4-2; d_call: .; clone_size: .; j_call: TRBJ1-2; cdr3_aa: CASSPRDGGYGYTF; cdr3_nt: TGTGCCAGCAGCCCCCGGGACGGGGGCTATGGCTACACCTTC
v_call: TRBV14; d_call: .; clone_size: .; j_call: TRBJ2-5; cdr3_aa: CASSPLGLTETQYF; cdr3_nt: TGTGCCAGCAGCCCTCTTGGGCTGACAGAGACCCAGTACTTC
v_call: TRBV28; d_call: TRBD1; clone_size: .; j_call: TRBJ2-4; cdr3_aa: CASSMTLQGVREQYF; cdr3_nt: TGTGCCAGCAGTATGACATTACAGGGGGTAAGGGAGCAGTACTTC
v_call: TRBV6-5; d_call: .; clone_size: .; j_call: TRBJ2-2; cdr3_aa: CASNSGRIIGELFF; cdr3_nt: TGTGCCAGCAATTCCGGTCGGATAATCGGGGAGCTGTTTTTT
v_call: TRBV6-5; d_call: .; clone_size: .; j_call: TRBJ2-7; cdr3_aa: CASSYSKAVEQYF; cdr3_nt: TGTGCCAGCAGTTACTCGAAGGCGGTCGAGCAGTACTTC
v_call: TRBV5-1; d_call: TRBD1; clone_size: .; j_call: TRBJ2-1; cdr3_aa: CASSSDRGLYNEQFF; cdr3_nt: TGCGCCAGCAGCAGCGACAGGGGTCTCTACAATGAGCAGTTCTTC
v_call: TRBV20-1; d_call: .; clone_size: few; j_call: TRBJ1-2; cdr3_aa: CSASFTAGYTF; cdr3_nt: TGCAGTGCTAGCTTTACAGCCGGCTACACCTTC
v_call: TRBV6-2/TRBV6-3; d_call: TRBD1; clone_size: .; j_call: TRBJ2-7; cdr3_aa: CASSDRGLGYEQYF; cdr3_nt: TGTGCCAGCAGCGACAGGGGGCTTGGTTACGAGCAGTACTTC
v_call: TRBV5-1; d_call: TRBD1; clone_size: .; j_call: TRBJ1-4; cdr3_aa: CASSLTRGEEKLFF; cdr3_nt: TGCGCCAGCAGCTTGACCAGGGGGGAGGAAAAACTGTTTTTT
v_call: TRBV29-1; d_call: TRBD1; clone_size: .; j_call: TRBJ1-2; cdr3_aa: CGVKAGTGVGYTF; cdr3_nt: TGCGGCGTTAAAGCCGGGACAGGGGTTGGCTACACCTTC
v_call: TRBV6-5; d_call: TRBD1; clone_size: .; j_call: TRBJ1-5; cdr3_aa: CASRPTGAQPQHF; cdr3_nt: TGTGCCAGCAGACCGACAGGGGCCCAGCCCCAGCATTTT
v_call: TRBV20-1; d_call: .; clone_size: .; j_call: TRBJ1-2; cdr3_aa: CSARGDFRSGYTF; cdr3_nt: TGCAGTGCGCGGGGGGACTTTCGATCGGGCTACACCTTC
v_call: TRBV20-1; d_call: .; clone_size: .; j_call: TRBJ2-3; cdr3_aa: CSAPTGISTDTQYF; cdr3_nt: TGCAGTGCTCCCACGGGCATAAGCACAGATACGCAGTATTTT
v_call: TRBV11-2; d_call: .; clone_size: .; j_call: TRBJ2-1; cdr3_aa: CASSLFGTHYNEQFF; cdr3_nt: TGTGCCAGCAGCCTATTTGGGACCCACTACAATGAGCAGTTCTTC
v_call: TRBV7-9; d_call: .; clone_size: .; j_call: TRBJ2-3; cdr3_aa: CASSVLARMIDTQYF; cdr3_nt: TGTGCCAGCAGCGTACTAGCCAGGATGATTGATACGCAGTATTTT
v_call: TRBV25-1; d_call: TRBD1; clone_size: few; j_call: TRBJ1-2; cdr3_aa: CASSEYVSRGQNYGYTF; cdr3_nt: TGTGCCAGCAGTGAATATGTAAGCCGGGGACAGAACTATGGCTACACCTTC
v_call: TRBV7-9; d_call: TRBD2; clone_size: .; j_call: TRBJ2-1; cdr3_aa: CATPWGGLTYNEQFF; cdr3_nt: TGTGCCACCCCATGGGGGGGACTAACCTACAATGAGCAGTTCTTC
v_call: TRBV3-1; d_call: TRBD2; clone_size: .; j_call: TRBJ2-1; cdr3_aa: CASSQPTLAGGPHEQFF; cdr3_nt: TGTGCCAGCAGCCAACCCACACTAGCGGGAGGGCCCCATGAGCAGTTCTTC
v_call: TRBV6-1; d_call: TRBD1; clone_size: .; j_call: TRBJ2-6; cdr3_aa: CASTSGQGNAGANVLTF; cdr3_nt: TGTGCCAGCACCTCCGGACAGGGGAACGCTGGGGCCAACGTCCTGACTTTC
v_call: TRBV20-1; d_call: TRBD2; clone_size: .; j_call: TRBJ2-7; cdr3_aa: CSARPGLAGYEQYF; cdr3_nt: TGCAGTGCTAGACCGGGACTAGCGGGCTACGAGCAGTACTTC
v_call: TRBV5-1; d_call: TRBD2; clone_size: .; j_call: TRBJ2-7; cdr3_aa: CASSFAGGETYEQYF; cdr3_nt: TGCGCCAGCAGCTTTGCGGGAGGGGAGACCTACGAGCAGTACTTC
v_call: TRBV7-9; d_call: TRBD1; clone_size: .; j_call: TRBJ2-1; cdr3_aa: CASSFGDRVPYNEQFF; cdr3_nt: TGTGCCAGCAGCTTCGGTGACAGGGTACCATACAATGAGCAGTTCTTC
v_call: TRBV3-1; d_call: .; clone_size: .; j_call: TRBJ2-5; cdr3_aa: CASSPHSLRIETQYF; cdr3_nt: TGTGCCAGCAGCCCCCACAGTTTGAGAATAGAGACCCAGTACTTC
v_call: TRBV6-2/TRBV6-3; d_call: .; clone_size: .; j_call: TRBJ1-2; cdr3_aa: CASSPFAGDLNGYTF; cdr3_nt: TGTGCCAGCAGCCCTTTCGCAGGGGACTTGAATGGCTACACCTTC
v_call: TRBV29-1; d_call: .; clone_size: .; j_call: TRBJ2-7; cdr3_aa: CSVGTGALYEQYF; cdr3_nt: TGCAGCGTTGGGACGGGGGCCCTCTACGAGCAGTACTTC
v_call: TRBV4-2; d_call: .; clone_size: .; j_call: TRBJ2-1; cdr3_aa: CASSQVTLDGAYNEQFF; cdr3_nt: TGTGCCAGCAGCCAAGTCACCCTAGACGGCGCCTACAATGAGCAGTTCTTC
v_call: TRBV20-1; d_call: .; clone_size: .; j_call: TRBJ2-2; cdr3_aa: CSARGFTGGELFF; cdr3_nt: TGCAGTGCTAGAGGTTTTACAGGCGGGGAGCTGTTTTTT
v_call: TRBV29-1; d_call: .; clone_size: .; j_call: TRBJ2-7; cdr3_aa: CSVQTPGPSSYEQYF; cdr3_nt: TGCAGCGTTCAAACACCAGGGCCTAGCTCCTACGAGCAGTACTTC
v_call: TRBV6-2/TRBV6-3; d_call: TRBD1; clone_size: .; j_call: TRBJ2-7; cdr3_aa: CASSFDRGRGRYEQYF; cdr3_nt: TGTGCCAGCAGTTTCGACAGGGGGCGAGGAAGGTACGAGCAGTACTTC
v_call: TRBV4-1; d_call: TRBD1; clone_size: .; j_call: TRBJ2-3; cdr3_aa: CASSQIYDRGTDTQYF; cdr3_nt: TGCGCCAGCAGCCAAATTTACGACAGGGGCACAGATACGCAGTATTTT
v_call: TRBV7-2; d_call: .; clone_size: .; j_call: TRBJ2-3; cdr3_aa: CASSLQPGSTDTQYF; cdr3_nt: TGTGCCAGCAGCTTACAGCCCGGTAGCACAGATACGCAGTATTTT
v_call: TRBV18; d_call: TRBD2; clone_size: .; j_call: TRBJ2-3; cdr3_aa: CASSPPRTSGFSTDTQYF; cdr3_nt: TGTGCCAGCTCACCACCCCGGACTAGCGGATTTAGCACAGATACGCAGTATTTT
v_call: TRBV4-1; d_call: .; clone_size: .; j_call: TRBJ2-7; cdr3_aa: CASSQKGSVYEQYF; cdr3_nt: TGCGCCAGCAGCCAAAAAGGGTCTGTATACGAGCAGTACTTC
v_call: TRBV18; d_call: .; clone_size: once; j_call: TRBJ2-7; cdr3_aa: CASSLRAAAFYEQYF; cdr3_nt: TGTGCCAGCTCCCTGCGAGCGGCGGCGTTCTACGAGCAGTACTTC
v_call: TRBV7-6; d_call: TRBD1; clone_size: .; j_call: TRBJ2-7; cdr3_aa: CASTKIRQGHEQYF; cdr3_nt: TGTGCCAGCACCAAAATCCGACAGGGGCACGAGCAGTACTTC
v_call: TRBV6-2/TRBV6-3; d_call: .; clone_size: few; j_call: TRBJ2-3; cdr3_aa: CASSSLLLDTQYF; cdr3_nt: TGTGCCAGCAGTTCCCTATTACTGGATACGCAGTATTTT
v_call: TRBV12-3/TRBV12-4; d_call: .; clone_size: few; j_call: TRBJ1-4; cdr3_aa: CASRGGGEKLFF; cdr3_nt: TGTGCCAGCAGGGGGGGAGGGGAAAAACTGTTTTTT
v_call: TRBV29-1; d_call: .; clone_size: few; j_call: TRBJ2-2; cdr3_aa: CSVSFVGTGELFF; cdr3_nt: TGCAGCGTTTCCTTCGTGGGGACCGGGGAGCTGTTTTTT
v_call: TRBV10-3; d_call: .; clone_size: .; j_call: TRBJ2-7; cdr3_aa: CAIRVSWAEQYF; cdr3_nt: TGTGCCATCAGGGTAAGTTGGGCCGAGCAGTACTTC
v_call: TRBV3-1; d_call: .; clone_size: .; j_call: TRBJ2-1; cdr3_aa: CASSPGQGRSGSSLGEQFF; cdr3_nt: TGTGCCAGCAGCCCGGGACAGGGTCGGAGCGGGAGTAGTTTAGGTGAGCAGTTCTTC
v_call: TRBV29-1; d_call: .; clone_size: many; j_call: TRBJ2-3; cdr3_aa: CSVEPDTQYF; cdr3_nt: TGCAGCGTTGAGCCAGATACGCAGTATTTT
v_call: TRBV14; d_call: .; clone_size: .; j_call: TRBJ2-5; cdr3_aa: CASSLGITGTQYF; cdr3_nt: TGTGCCAGCAGCCTAGGGATCACCGGGACCCAGTACTTC
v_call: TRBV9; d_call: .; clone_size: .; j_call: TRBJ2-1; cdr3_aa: CASSVSRGWSTEAFF; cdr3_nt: TGTGCCAGCAGCGTATCAAGGGGTTGGAGCACTGAAGCTTTCTTC
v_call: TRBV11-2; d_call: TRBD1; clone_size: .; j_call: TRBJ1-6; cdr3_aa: CASSTGQPSSYNSPLHF; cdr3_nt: TGTGCCAGCAGCACGGGACAGCCAAGCTCCTATAATTCACCCCTCCACTTT
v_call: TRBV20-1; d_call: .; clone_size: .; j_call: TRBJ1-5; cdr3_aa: CSANPGQINQPQHF; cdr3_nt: TGCAGTGCTAACCCGGGACAAATTAATCAGCCCCAGCATTTT
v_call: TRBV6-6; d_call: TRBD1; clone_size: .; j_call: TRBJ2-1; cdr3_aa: CASSGAQRTGNEQFF; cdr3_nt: TGTGCCAGCAGTGGGGCCCAACGGACAGGCAATGAGCAGTTCTTC
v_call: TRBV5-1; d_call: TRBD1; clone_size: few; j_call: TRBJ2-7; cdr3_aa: CASSWGQDSYEQYF; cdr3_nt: TGCGCCAGCAGTTGGGGACAGGATTCCTACGAGCAGTACTTC
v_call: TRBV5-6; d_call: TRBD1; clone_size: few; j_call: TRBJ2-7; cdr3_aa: CASSLSGTGGPYEQYF; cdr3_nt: TGTGCCAGCAGCTTGTCCGGGACAGGGGGCCCCTACGAGCAGTACTTC
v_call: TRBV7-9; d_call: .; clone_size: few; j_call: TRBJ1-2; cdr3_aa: CASSVNFAQGSYGYTF; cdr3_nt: TGTGCCAGCAGCGTCAACTTTGCACAGGGTAGCTATGGCTACACCTTC
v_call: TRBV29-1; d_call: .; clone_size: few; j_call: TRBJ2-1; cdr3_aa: CSVNRGLGEQFF; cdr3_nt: TGCAGCGTCAACCGGGGCCTTGGGGAGCAGTTCTTC
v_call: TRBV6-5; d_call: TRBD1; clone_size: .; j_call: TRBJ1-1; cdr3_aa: CASSLLRGSTEAFF; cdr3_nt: TGTGCCAGCAGTCTCCTCAGGGGGAGCACTGAAGCTTTCTTT